What follows are 27 T cell receptor beta chains derived from one specimen sequenced in a study of T cell repertoires in cytomegalovirus infection. TCRdb reanalysed the reads using MiXCR and keeps one entry per CDR3 protein. The sample carries approximately 910,000 distinct CDR3 sequences, approximately 31% recorded once. Their cognate antigens are unknown. Sequenced material: cultured CD8+ T cells from PBMCs, taken from culture after CMV antigen stimulation. Receptors originate from a human donor in good health (CMV status not recorded). Some clones in this sample may be carry-over from other donors' samples.

The CDR3 sequence: CASSQQEGRPEAFF. DNA of the CDR3: TGCGCCAGCAGCCAACAAGAGGGAAGGCCTGAAGCTTTCTTT. The chain uses TRBV4-1 and TRBJ1-1; D remains unclear. The CDR3 length is 14 residues. Trimming shortened V by 2 bases and J by 6 bases, and 13 bases separated the two germline ends. CDR1 and CDR2 (germline): MGHRA, YSYEKL.

J is TRBJ1-1 and V is TRBV24-1; no firm D call. The CDR3 sequence is 13 residues long. V lost 4 bases to trimming and J lost 4 bases, with 9 bases between them. The V gene's germline CDR1 is KGHDR and CDR2 SFDVKD. CDR3 region: CATSEPPGTEAFF. Written as DNA, the CDR3 is TGTGCCACCAGTGAACCACCCGGCACTGAAGCTTTCTTT.

The J gene is TRBJ2-5, the V gene TRBV7-6, with 9 nucleotides matching TRBD2. Germline CDR1 and CDR2: SGHVS and FNYEAQ. V lost 2 bases and J lost 7; bases outside the gene matches: 20. This CDR3 has 19 amino acids. CDR3 sequence (DNA): TGTGCCAGCAGCTTAAGCCCGGGGACTAGCAAGGACCCCTTGGCGACCCAGTACTTC. The encoded protein is CASSLSPGTSKDPLATQYF.

In nucleotides, the CDR3 is TGTGCCAGCAGCCCCGACAGGGTGAGTCAGCCCCAGCATTTT. Encoded protein: CASSPDRVSQPQHF. The V gene is TRBV7-2, the J gene TRBJ1-5; 7 bases map to TRBD1. CDR3 length: 14 amino acids. From germline, CDR1 is SGHTA and CDR2 FQGNSA. J lost 6 bases, V lost 5 bases, and 7 bases had no gene match.

The chain recombines TRBV28 with TRBJ2-3; TRBD1 matches at 11 bases. Germline V gene sequence: CDR1 MDHEN, CDR2 SYDVKM. The CDR3 is 16 residues long. V was clipped by 4 bases and J by 3 bases; unmatched bases: 6. CDR3: CASSSWDRGKTDTQYF. CDR3 bases: TGTGCCAGCAGTTCGTGGGACAGGGGGAAGACAGATACGCAGTATTTT.

This clonotype was counted a single time. The rearrangement uses TRBV19 and TRBJ1-1; D ambiguous. This CDR3 comprises 14 residues. V was shortened by 1 base and J by 6 bases, with 12 bases between the two germline ends. Germline assignment: CDR1 LNHDA and CDR2 SQIVND (reference sequence). CDR3 sequence: CASSIGLLHPEAFF. DNA of the CDR3: TGTGCCAGTAGTATAGGCCTTCTACACCCTGAAGCTTTCTTT.

This clonotype was seen just once. This chain connects TRBV19 to TRBJ2-3; D might be TRBD1 or TRBD2, each matching 5 bases. Germline V gives CDR1 LNHDA, CDR2 SQIVND (reference sequence). The CDR3 is 16 amino acids. Trimming cost V 4 bases and J 4 bases, with 18 bases left between them. This CDR3 is CASSTPGPNGADTQYF. The CDR3 nucleotides are TGTGCCAGTAGTACCCCGGGACCTAACGGGGCAGATACGCAGTATTTT.

The J gene is TRBJ1-2, the V gene TRBV12-3 or TRBV12-4; D gene unclear. The CDR3 spans 12 residues. The V end lost 3 bases, the J end lost 8 bases, and 10 bases lay between the germline ends. CDR3 DNA: TGTGCCAGCAGTTTCCCCAATCGGGGCTACACCTTC. Translating gives CASSFPNRGYTF.

In this sample, this clonotype turned up a few times. This chain links TRBV6-1 with TRBJ2-7, with 9 nucleotides matching TRBD1. CDR1 MNHNS and CDR2 SASEGT come from the germline V gene. V lost 8 bases, J lost 5 bases, and 13 bases stayed unmatched. This CDR3 has 15 amino acids. The CDR3 DNA reads TGTGCCAGCGCTTCTCCGGGACAGGGAGTCAACGAGCAGTACTTC. Its translation is CASASPGQGVNEQYF.

In its sample, this clonotype was seen many times. The J gene is TRBJ1-4, the V gene TRBV7-2, with a weak D call TRBD1 (6 bases). This CDR3 comprises 15 residues. The germline V gene encodes CDR1 SGHTA and CDR2 FQGNSA. V was cut by 3 bases and J by 7 bases, with 15 bases left in between. CDR3 in DNA: TGTGCCAGCAGCTTGCGAGGGGGAATCGGTGAAAAACTGTTTTTT. It translates to CASSLRGGIGEKLFF.

J is TRBJ1-4 and V is TRBV19; 10 nucleotides match TRBD1. Unmatched junction bases numbered 6, after V lost 3 bases and J lost 5 bases. Germline V lookup: CDR1 LNHDA, CDR2 SQIVND (reference sequence). CDR3 length: 16 residues. The CDR3 DNA sequence: TGTGCCAGTAGTATCCTTCCGGGACAGGGGAATGAAAAACTGTTTTTT. Translating it yields CASSILPGQGNEKLFF.

The J gene is TRBJ1-1, the V gene TRBV4-2; maybe TRBD1 (6 bases). Germline V CDR1 and CDR2: LGHNA, YNFKEQ. The CDR3 has 15 amino acids. Trimming left V 3 bases short and J 5 bases short, with 16 bases between. CDR3 sequence (DNA): TGTGCCAGCAGCCAGGAACAGGGTTTGGGTACTGAAGCTTTCTTT. Translation gives CASSQEQGLGTEAFF.

V gene TRBV20-1 combines with J gene TRBJ1-1, with D possibly matching TRBD1 (6 bases). The CDR3 has 12 amino acids. With 6 bases removed from V and 1 base from J, the gap between germline ends came to 9 bases. Germline CDR1 DFQATT, CDR2 SNEGSKA (reference sequence). CDR3 sequence: CSAGHPNTEAFF. The DNA of the CDR3 is TGCAGTGCGGGACACCCGAACACTGAAGCTTTCTTT.

The rearrangement uses TRBV28 and TRBJ1-1, with D possibly matching TRBD1 (6 bases). Germline V gene data show CDR1 as MDHEN and CDR2 as SYDVKM. With 6 bases removed from V and 2 bases from J, the gap between germline ends came to 19 bases. CDR3 length: 16 amino acids. In DNA form, the CDR3 reads TGTGCCAGCAGCCCGCCCGATAGACAGGTTAACACTGAAGCTTTCTTT. Its translation: CASSPPDRQVNTEAFF.

This clonotype showed up many times. The CDR3 DNA sequence: TGTGCCAGCAGTGAAGGTGCCCCATATTTT. As protein: CASSEGAPYF. The chain recombines TRBV6-1 with TRBJ2-3; no clear D gene. Germline CDR1 and CDR2: MNHNS and SASEGT. This CDR3 region has 10 residues. V shed 1 base and J shed 15 bases, with 8 bases lying between them.

The V gene is TRBV20-1, the J gene TRBJ2-3; TRBD2 aligns across 12 bases. With V trimmed by 3 bases and J by 3 bases, 10 bases remained unmatched. The length of the CDR3 is 17 residues. The V gene's germline CDR1 is DFQATT and CDR2 SNEGSKA (reference sequence). The CDR3 region has the DNA TGCAGTGCTAGTGTTCTAGCGGGGGGGCAAGTTACAGATACGCAGTATTTT. Residues: CSASVLAGGQVTDTQYF.

In its sample, this clonotype was seen a few times. The rearrangement joins TRBV4-1 to TRBJ2-1; no clear D gene. Germline V gene sequence: CDR1 MGHRA, CDR2 YSYEKL. The CDR3 is made up of 17 amino acids. Between the trimmed V and J ends, which lost 0 bases and 3 bases, there was a span of 15 bases. The CDR3 coding sequence is TGCGCCAGCAGCCAAGATCGGTCTTTGGGATTCTACAATGAGCAGTTCTTC. Translated, it gives CASSQDRSLGFYNEQFF.

The rearrangement joins TRBV6-1 to TRBJ1-1; D uncertain. This CDR3 has 14 residues. V shed 2 bases and J shed 1 base, with 8 bases lying between them. Per the germline V gene, CDR1 is MNHNS and CDR2 is SASEGT. The CDR3 protein is CASSEWRGNTEAFF. CDR3 nucleotide sequence: TGTGCCAGCAGTGAATGGCGGGGGAACACTGAAGCTTTCTTT.

The gene calls are TRBV13 and TRBJ2-1, with 8 bases lining up with TRBD2. With 2 bases clipped from V and 2 bases from J, the junction kept 14 bases outside the gene matches. Germline loops: CDR1 PRHDT, CDR2 FYEKMQ (reference sequence). CDR3 length equals 19 residues. The CDR3 reads CASSLLGSGASTAYNEQFF. The CDR3 coding sequence is TGTGCCAGCAGCTTACTGGGTAGCGGGGCCTCGACGGCCTACAATGAGCAGTTCTTC.

This clonotype was counted between two and nine times. The chain has TRBV7-2 and TRBJ2-7; D remains unclear. The CDR3 covers 13 residues. Germline CDR1 is SGHTA and CDR2 is FQGNSA. The V end was cut by 5 bases, the J end by 3 bases, with 11 bases between. CDR3 protein: CASSPSAGYEQYV. In nucleotides, the CDR3 is TGTGCCAGCAGCCCGTCGGCAGGCTACGAGCAGTACGTC.

This clonotype is a singleton in its sample. The V gene is TRBV10-3, the J gene TRBJ1-2, with a possible D match to TRBD1 (5 bases). The CDR3 sequence is 12 residues long. Per the germline V gene, CDR1 is ENHRY and CDR2 is SYGVKD. The V and J ends lost 8 bases and 5 bases respectively, with 12 bases between them. This CDR3 is CAIQDISYGYTF. Written as DNA, the CDR3 is TGTGCCATCCAGGACATTTCTTATGGCTACACCTTC.

With regard to this clonotype: Being one base from a much bigger clone, this may be a read error. The genes are TRBV7-2 and TRBJ1-2, with D unclear. V lost 1 base to trimming and J lost 0 bases, with 15 bases between them. The CDR3 covers 17 residues. Germline loops: CDR1 SGHTA, CDR2 FQGNSA. This chain's CDR3 is CASSLGPAVATNYGYTF. CDR3 nucleotides: TGTGCCAGCAGCTTAGGTCCGGCGGTCGCGACTAACTATGGCTACACCTTC. The full variable domain, completed using reference TRBV7-2 and TRBJ1-2, is GAGVSQSPSNKVTEKGKDVELRCDPISGHTALYWYRQSLGQGLEFLIYFQGNSAPDKSGLPSDRFSAERTGGSVSTLTIQRTQQEDSAVYLCASSLGPAVATNYGYTFGSGTRLTVV.

This chain connects TRBV5-5 to TRBJ1-1; tentatively, D is TRBD1 (5 bases). Trimming took 4 bases from V and 4 from J, leaving 23 bases between them. CDR1 is SGHKS and CDR2 is YYEKEE in the germline V gene (reference sequence). This CDR3 contains 17 residues. The CDR3 is CASSPLVERGVGTEAFF. The CDR3 DNA follows: TGTGCCAGCAGCCCCCTGGTTGAGCGGGGCGTGGGCACTGAAGCTTTCTTT.

V is TRBV3-1 and J is TRBJ2-5; no clear D. Trimming removed 4 bases at V and 5 bases at J, with 14 bases between. The CDR3 is made up of 14 amino acids. The germline gives CDR1 LGHDT, CDR2 YNNKEL (reference sequence). The chain's CDR3 is CASSPPLGWETQYF. The CDR3 coding sequence is TGTGCCAGCAGCCCACCCCTAGGGTGGGAGACCCAGTACTTC.

V and J are TRBV12-3 or TRBV12-4 and TRBJ1-1; 7 bases agree with TRBD1. The V and J ends lost 3 bases and 4 bases, in that order; junction bases with no gene match: 8. CDR3 length: 15 residues. Written as DNA, the CDR3 is TGTGCCAGCAGTTTTATACTCCAGGGGGGCACTGAAGCTTTCTTT. This codes for CASSFILQGGTEAFF.

The genes are TRBV5-4 and TRBJ1-2; D perhaps matches TRBD1 (5 bases). The CDR3 contains 12 residues. The V end was cut by 1 base, the J end by 8 bases, with 9 bases between. The germline V gene has CDR1 SGHNT and CDR2 YYREEE (reference sequence). The CDR3 is CASSLWGFGYTF. The DNA of the CDR3 is TGTGCCAGCAGCTTGTGGGGGTTCGGCTACACCTTC. Full variable domain (rest looked up from reference TRBV5-4 and TRBJ1-2): ETGVTQSPTHLIKTRGQQVTLRCSSQSGHNTVSWYQQALGQGPQFIFQYYREEENGRGNFPPRFSGLQFPNYSSELNVNALELDDSALYLCASSLWGFGYTFGSGTRLTVV.

This clonotype was observed many times. J is TRBJ2-5 and V is TRBV7-6; D is possibly TRBD1 (6 bases). The CDR3 extends over 14 amino acids. Between the trimmed V and J ends, which lost 5 bases and 5 bases, there was a span of 15 bases. CDR1 and CDR2 from the germline V gene are SGHVS and FNYEAQ. The CDR3 sequence is CASSPSRRGETQYF. The CDR3 DNA follows: TGTGCCAGCAGCCCTAGCCGCAGGGGCGAGACCCAGTACTTC.